Listed below are T cell receptor beta chains from one sample, sequenced in a study of T cell responses to AZD1222 COVID-19 vaccine. Clones were sequenced by immunoSEQ multiplex PCR, and TCRdb holds only the in-frame ones, with some missing. The table lists fewer than 180,000 clones, around nine tenths of them singletons. The sample was peripheral blood, taken 28 days after the second AZD1222 dose. Receptors originate from an adult who received the AZD1222 COVID-19 vaccine. CDR3s include the opening cysteine and the closing phenylalanine or tryptophan. The order of the fields is CDR3 length, V gene, J gene, CDR3 protein.

13	TRBV11-3	TRBJ1-1	CASSLGDNTEAFF
14	TRBV27	TRBJ2-4	CASSSGTSAFIQYF
16	TRBV5-1	TRBJ2-1	CASSSWGTLTGNEQFF
15	TRBV18	TRBJ1-2	CASSPGTAANYGYTF
13	TRBV6-5	TRBJ2-5	CATRTGGKETQYF
15	TRBV6-5	TRBJ2-1	CASTERLAGRHEQFF
15	TRBV23-1	TRBJ1-1	CASSQKGYMNTEAFF
14	TRBV6-5	TRBJ2-3	CASSPSGRGDTQYF
12	TRBV9	TRBJ1-3	CASSASGNTIYF
20	TRBV4-1	TRBJ2-1	CASSQGRLAGGPRSYNEQFF
14	TRBV25-1	TRBJ1-5	CASSDSLGGQPQHF
14	TRBV9	TRBJ1-2	CASTAPQDFYGYTF
13	TRBV15	TRBJ1-1	CATSSKLNTEAFF
13	TRBV3-1/TRBV3-2	TRBJ1-3	CASSQGRGNTIYF
13	TRBV2	TRBJ1-1	CASKDRGGTEAFF
15	TRBV13	TRBJ1-2	CASSILDSQSRGYTF
14	TRBV12-5	TRBJ1-1	CASGQDRVASEAFF
16	TRBV2	TRBJ1-6	CASSEVLAGPNSPLHF
14	TRBV3-1/TRBV3-2	TRBJ2-3	CASNAGGPGDTQYF
14	TRBV28	TRBJ2-5	CAIQAGGPQETQYF
13	TRBV27	TRBJ1-2	CASSSIWTEGYTF
11	TRBV29-1	TRBJ2-2	CSVINTGELFF
15	TRBV7-2	TRBJ2-7	CASSLDGGSGYEQYF
15	TRBV4-1	TRBJ1-5	CASSQDPHSNQPQHF
15	TRBV6-5	TRBJ2-3	CASSYGVVQGDTQYF
17	TRBV6-7	TRBJ1-3	CASSPGQGAIVGNTIYF
16	TRBV2	TRBJ1-5	CASGQGIGLSNQPQHF
15	TRBV9	TRBJ2-1	CASSALAGDYNEQFF
14	TRBV30	TRBJ2-5	CAWSVLRESATQYF
13	TRBV7-2	TRBJ1-3	CATTGEAGNTIYF
14	TRBV19	TRBJ1-1	CASSMAPGGTEAFF
15	TRBV15	TRBJ1-1	CATSRDNRQNTEAFF
12	TRBV3-1/TRBV3-2	TRBJ1-1	CASSHMNTEAFF